One T cell receptor (beta chain) is described in this entry. The data are from a study of cytotoxic CD8 clonotypes in ibrutinib-treated CLL. Turning to the study itself: IGHV unmutated under 18; relapsed/refractory more than ten; treatment-naive roughly 14. The response samples were taken once patients had been treated for a median of about 12 months, range 6 to 36.

Depth targeted 1 in 200,000 to 1 in 1 million T cells, averaging approximately 10x coverage per clonotype. Repertoires were generated with immunoSEQ multiplex PCR, while TCRdb's copy carries only in-frame clones and drops some. The sample yields about 200,000 clones, 70% seen once. The V and J ends lost 5 bases and 4 bases respectively, with 18 bases between them. CDR1 is SGHTA, CDR2 FQGTGA, per germline. The CDR3 totals 15 residues. The chain links TRBV7-3 to TRBJ2-7; D call uncertain. Sequences were derived from PBMCs, sampled after 12 months of ibrutinib treatment. This TCR was sampled from a human donor with chronic lymphocytic leukemia. CDR3 DNA: TGTGCCAGCAGCCCAGACGGCGCGGATGGGTACGAGCAGTACTTC. This translates into CASSPDGADGYEQYF.